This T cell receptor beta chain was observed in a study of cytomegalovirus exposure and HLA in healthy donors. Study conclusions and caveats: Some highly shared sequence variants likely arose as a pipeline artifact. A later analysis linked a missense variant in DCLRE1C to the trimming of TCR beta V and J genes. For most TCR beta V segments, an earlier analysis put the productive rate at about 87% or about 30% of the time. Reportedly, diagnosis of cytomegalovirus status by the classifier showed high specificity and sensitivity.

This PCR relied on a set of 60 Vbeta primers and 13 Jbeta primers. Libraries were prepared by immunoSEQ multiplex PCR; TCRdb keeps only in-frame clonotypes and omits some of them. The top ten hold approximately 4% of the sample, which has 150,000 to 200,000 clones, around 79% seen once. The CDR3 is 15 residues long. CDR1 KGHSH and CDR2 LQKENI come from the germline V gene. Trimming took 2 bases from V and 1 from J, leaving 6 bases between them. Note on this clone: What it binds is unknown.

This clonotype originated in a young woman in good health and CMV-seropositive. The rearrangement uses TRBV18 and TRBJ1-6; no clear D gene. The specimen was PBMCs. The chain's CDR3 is CASSPDSSYNSPLHF. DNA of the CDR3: TGTGCCAGCTCACCAGACTCTTCCTATAATTCACCCCTCCACTTT.